The rows below give T cell receptor beta chains drawn from one sample of a study of control samples from healthy donors and cancer patients. The method was immunoSEQ multiplex PCR; TCRdb's version includes in-frame clones alone and lacks a portion of them. The sample records roughly 180,000 clones, approximately 92% being singletons. Sequencing was done on a sample of blood. The receptors were sampled from a woman between 55 and 75 years old in good health. Both conserved end residues are part of each CDR3.

v_call	j_call	cdr3_aa
TRBV5-1	TRBJ1-6	CASSLEGTRQSPLHF
TRBV29-1	TRBJ1-3	CSVVSPSGNTIYF
TRBV9	TRBJ2-3	CASSVSADTQYF
TRBV7-9	TRBJ2-2	CASSSSTGGWTGELFF
TRBV7-3	TRBJ2-1	CASSLTPSGSTYNEQFF
TRBV28	TRBJ1-1	CASSLGQGEAFF
TRBV6-5	TRBJ1-2	CASSYGGQDFNYGYTF
TRBV6-5	TRBJ1-1	CASSYSSVGTEAFF
TRBV27	TRBJ1-2	CASSTRTGAYGYTF
TRBV13	TRBJ2-1	CASSLLGEGSYNEQFF
TRBV5-1	TRBJ1-3	CASSLGQISGNTIYF
TRBV2	TRBJ2-3	CASSGRSGGFTDTQYF
TRBV5-6	TRBJ1-5	CASSLNQPQHF
TRBV10-3	TRBJ2-1	CAISQGNEQFF
TRBV2	TRBJ2-3	CASRLLVDTQYF
TRBV7-7	TRBJ2-3	CASSLSGIVGTQYF
TRBV7-8	TRBJ1-5	CASSKENRVNNQPQHF
TRBV2	TRBJ2-1	CATTPNHRYNEQFF
TRBV2	TRBJ1-1	CASSDLGSVTEAFF
TRBV7-2	TRBJ1-1	CASSLGSMMNTEAFF
TRBV7-9	TRBJ1-1	CASSLVSGAWEAFF
TRBV27	TRBJ1-1	CASSPTGSKSTEAFF
TRBV5-4	TRBJ1-1	CATGTGGRDTEAFF
TRBV12-3/TRBV12-4	TRBJ1-1	CASSSQMNTEAFF
TRBV4-1	TRBJ2-1	CASSQDARLSSSYNEQFF
TRBV5-4	TRBJ2-1	CASSSGLDHYNEQFF
TRBV11-3	TRBJ2-1	CASSQEGGARNEQFF